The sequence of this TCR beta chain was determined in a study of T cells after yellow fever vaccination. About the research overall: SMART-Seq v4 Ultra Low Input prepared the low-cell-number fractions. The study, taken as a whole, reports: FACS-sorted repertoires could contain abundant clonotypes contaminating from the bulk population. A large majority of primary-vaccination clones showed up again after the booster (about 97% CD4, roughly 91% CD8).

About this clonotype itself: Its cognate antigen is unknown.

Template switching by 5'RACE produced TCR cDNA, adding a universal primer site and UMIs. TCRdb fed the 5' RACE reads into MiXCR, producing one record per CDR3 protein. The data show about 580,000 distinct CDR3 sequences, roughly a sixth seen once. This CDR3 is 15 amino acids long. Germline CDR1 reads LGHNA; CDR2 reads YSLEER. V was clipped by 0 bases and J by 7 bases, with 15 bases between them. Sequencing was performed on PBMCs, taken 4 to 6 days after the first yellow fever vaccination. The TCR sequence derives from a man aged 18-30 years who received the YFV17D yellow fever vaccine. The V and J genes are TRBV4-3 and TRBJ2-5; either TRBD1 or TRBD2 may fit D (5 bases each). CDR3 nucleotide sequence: TGCGCCAGCAGCCAAGATCAGGGCGCGGGCGGGACCCAGTACTTC. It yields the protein CASSQDQGAGGTQYF.